The 21 T cell receptor beta chains below were found in one sample sequenced in a study of cytomegalovirus exposure and HLA in healthy donors. In the PCR, 60 Vbeta and 13 Jbeta primers were used. Clones were sequenced by immunoSEQ multiplex PCR, and TCRdb holds only the in-frame ones, with some missing. The sample shows about 110,000 clones, roughly 70% of them seen only once. What was sequenced was PBMCs. These receptors originate from a woman in her 30s in good health and CMV-seronegative.

The chain links TRBV4-3 to TRBJ1-2; the D gene is possibly TRBD1 (6 bases). The CDR3 has 15 residues. CDR1 LGHNA and CDR2 YSLEER come from the germline V gene. The ends were cut back, 0 bases at V and 7 bases at J, with 15 bases in the middle. The CDR3, as DNA: TGCGCCAGCAGCCAAGAGAACGACAGGACTGGTGGCTACACCTTC. It specifies CASSQENDRTGGYTF.

The V and J genes are TRBV29-1 and TRBJ2-2, with 8 bases fitting TRBD1. Germline CDR1 is SQVTM and CDR2 is ANQGSEA. V gave up 7 bases and J gave up 5 bases; unmatched junction bases: 6. The CDR3 loop spans 13 amino acids. The CDR3 is CSAGDRTTGELFF. As DNA, the CDR3 is TGCAGCGCGGGGGACAGGACGACCGGGGAGCTGTTTTTT.

The J gene is TRBJ2-1, the V gene TRBV5-6; a weak D match, TRBD2 (5 bases). This CDR3 is 15 amino acids long. V lost 2 bases and J lost 5, with 14 bases in between. Looked up from germline, CDR1 is SGHDT and CDR2 is YYEEEE. CDR3 nucleotide sequence: TGTGCCAGCAGCTTTCTTCGGCGGGCCGACAATGAGCAGTTCTTC. Its translation is CASSFLRRADNEQFF.

The chain is built from TRBV10-1 and TRBJ2-3; TRBD2 matches at 10 bases. This CDR3 spans 15 amino acids. The junction had 4 bases not matched to a gene; V was cut back by 5 bases and J by 2 bases. Germline CDR1 WNHNN, CDR2 SYGVQD (reference sequence). The CDR3: CASSPGLADTDTQYF. In DNA form, the CDR3 reads TGCGCCAGCAGTCCCGGACTAGCGGACACAGATACGCAGTATTTT.

Turning to this clone: This sample also contains other DNA sequences that code for the same CDR3. The rearrangement uses TRBV5-1 and TRBJ1-2; perhaps TRBD1 as D (6 bases). Trimming took 2 bases from V and 6 from J, leaving 8 bases between them. In germline, CDR1 is SGHRS, CDR2 YFSETQ. This CDR3 has 12 residues. The CDR3 is CASSLGGDGYTF. DNA for the CDR3: TGCGCCAGCAGCTTAGGGGGTGATGGCTACACCTTC.

This clone was detected only a few times. The chain uses TRBV18 and TRBJ1-4; D gene uncertain. Between the trimmed V and J ends, which lost 1 base and 0 bases, there was a span of 9 bases. From germline, CDR1 is KGHSH and CDR2 LQKENI. This CDR3 contains 16 residues. As DNA, the CDR3 is TGTGCCAGCTCACCACTTGAGGGTGCAACTAATGAAAAACTGTTTTTT. Its protein is CASSPLEGATNEKLFF.

The chain has TRBV4-2 and TRBJ2-5, with TRBD2 as a possible D gene (6 bases). Germline lookup yields CDR1 LGHNA and CDR2 YNFKEQ. The CDR3 consists of 15 residues. With 1 base removed from V and 5 bases from J, the gap between germline ends came to 14 bases. CDR3 amino acids: CASSQGMGLAETQYF. Written as DNA, the CDR3 is TGTGCCAGCAGCCAAGGGATGGGGCTAGCGGAGACCCAGTACTTC.

This clone was counted a few times. The chain employs TRBV6-1 and TRBJ1-5, with TRBD1 matching over 7 bases. Germline V lookup: CDR1 MNHNS, CDR2 SASEGT. V was clipped by 9 bases and J by 0 bases; unmatched bases: 8. The CDR3 spans 15 residues. The CDR3: CASETGVFSNQPQHF. CDR3 nucleotides: TGTGCCAGTGAAACAGGGGTTTTTAGCAATCAGCCCCAGCATTTT.

The chain combines TRBV7-2 with TRBJ1-4, with D tentatively TRBD1 (5 bases). Germline assignment: CDR1 SGHTA and CDR2 FQGNSA. The germline V and J ends were trimmed by 0 bases and 7 bases, with 15 bases remaining between them. The CDR3 runs to 16 residues. The CDR3 reads CASSLALGGVGEKLFF. CDR3 sequence (DNA): TGTGCCAGCAGCTTAGCGCTCGGGGGTGTGGGTGAAAAACTGTTTTTT.

The chain employs TRBV5-1 and TRBJ2-1, with D unclear. The CDR3 spans 13 residues. V was cut by 4 bases and J by 0 bases, with 5 bases left in between. CDR1 is SGHRS and CDR2 is YFSETQ in the germline V gene. Written as DNA, the CDR3 is TGCGCCAGCAGCCGGAGCTCCTACAATGAGCAGTTCTTC. As protein: CASSRSSYNEQFF.

This clone was seen only once. The V and J genes are TRBV9 and TRBJ1-1; D ambiguous. Between the trimmed V and J ends, which lost 0 bases and 0 bases, there was a span of 12 bases. This CDR3 is built from 16 residues. Germline CDR1 SGDLS, CDR2 YYNGEE. CDR3: CASSVVSATVNTEAFF. The CDR3 DNA is TGTGCCAGCAGCGTAGTTAGCGCGACGGTGAACACTGAAGCTTTCTTT.

The genes are TRBV18 and TRBJ2-7, with D unclear. V was trimmed by 6 bases and J by 5 bases, leaving 8 bases between them. Germline values: CDR1 KGHSH, CDR2 LQKENI. The CDR3 totals 11 residues. The CDR3 here is CASSELNEQYF. CDR3 sequence (DNA): TGTGCCAGCTCCGAGTTAAACGAGCAGTACTTC.

The chain uses TRBV4-3 and TRBJ1-1; D remains unclear. With 0 bases removed from V and 1 base from J, the gap between germline ends came to 6 bases. Germline lookup yields CDR1 LGHNA and CDR2 YSLEER. CDR3 length: 14 amino acids. CDR3 in DNA: TGCGCCAGCAGCCAAGATTGGAGGAACACTGAAGCTTTCTTT. This gives the protein CASSQDWRNTEAFF.

The chain employs TRBV11-1 and TRBJ1-1, with 10 positions matching TRBD1. The CDR3 contains 16 residues. Germline V gene sequence: CDR1 SGHAT, CDR2 FQDESV (reference sequence). The J segment lost 4 bases and the V segment lost 1 base, leaving 6 bases of the junction unmatched. The CDR3 here is CASSLGIWTGGTEAFF. The DNA of the CDR3 is TGTGCCAGCAGCTTAGGGATATGGACAGGGGGCACTGAAGCTTTCTTT.

The chain employs TRBV27 and TRBJ2-5; the match to TRBD2 covers 7 bases. The CDR3 extends over 13 amino acids. Germline CDR1 MNHEY, CDR2 SMNVEV (reference sequence). V trimming: 5 bases; J trimming: 5 bases; junction bases outside the gene matches: 5. The CDR3 protein is CASSRSGMETQYF. As DNA, the CDR3 is TGTGCCAGCAGTCGAAGCGGGATGGAGACCCAGTACTTC.

V and J are TRBV19 and TRBJ2-5; 8 nucleotides line up with TRBD1. J lost 2 bases, V lost 4 bases, and 15 bases had no gene match. The CDR3 length is 18 residues. The germline V gene has CDR1 LNHDA and CDR2 SQIVND (reference sequence). This chain's CDR3 is CASSTGQGKGLGQETQYF. CDR3 nucleotide sequence: TGTGCCAGTAGTACTGGACAGGGAAAGGGACTTGGGCAAGAGACCCAGTACTTC.

The chain couples TRBV30 to TRBJ2-5; 7 nucleotides line up with TRBD1. The CDR3 is 16 amino acids. The V and J ends lost 7 bases and 1 base, in that order; junction bases with no gene match: 15. Per germline, CDR1 GTSNPN and CDR2 SVGIG (reference sequence). Here the CDR3 DNA reads TGTGCCTTGAACCTCCTGAAGGGACAGACCCAAGAGACCCAGTACTTC. Translating gives CALNLLKGQTQETQYF. Drawing the rest from reference TRBV30 and TRBJ2-5, the complete variable domain is SQTIHQWPATLVQPVGSPLSLECTVEGTSNPNLYWYRQAAGRGLQLLFYSVGIGQISSEVPQNLSASRPQDRQFILSSKKLLLSDSGFYLCALNLLKGQTQETQYFGPGTRLLVL.

The rearrangement joins TRBV19 to TRBJ1-5; D perhaps matches TRBD1 (6 bases). CDR1 and CDR2 (germline): LNHDA, SQIVND (reference sequence). The CDR3 runs 14 residues. The CDR3 bases are TGTGCTACTACAGGGTCTCTTAGCAATCAGCCCCAGCATTTT. Its protein product is CATTGSLSNQPQHF.

The CDR3 coding sequence is TGTGCCAGCAGCCCGGGGGGAACTGAGGGGACCCAGTACTTC. This codes for CASSPGGTEGTQYF. The gene calls are TRBV7-2 and TRBJ2-5; 7 bases align to TRBD2. The germline V gene encodes CDR1 SGHTA and CDR2 FQGNSA. CDR3 length equals 14 residues. The junction had 10 bases not matched to a gene; V was cut back by 5 bases and J by 7 bases. The full variable domain, in which reference TRBV7-2 and TRBJ2-5 provide the parts outside the CDR3, is GAGVSQSPSNKVTEKGKDVELRCDPISGHTALYWYRQSLGQGLEFLIYFQGNSAPDKSGLPSDRFSAERTGGSVSTLTIQRTQQEDSAVYLCASSPGGTEGTQYFGPGTRLLVL.

The rearrangement uses TRBV4-2 and TRBJ1-4; TRBD1 aligns across 7 bases. There are 18 residues in the CDR3. The trim removed 0 bases at V and 8 bases at J, leaving 15 bases unmatched. From germline, CDR1 is LGHNA and CDR2 YNFKEQ. This CDR3 reads CASSQEGGQSDREEKLFF. The CDR3 nucleotides read TGTGCCAGCAGCCAAGAAGGGGGACAGTCAGACCGGGAGGAAAAACTGTTTTTT.

The chain has TRBV5-4 and TRBJ2-4; TRBD2 is a possible D gene (7 bases). Trimming took off 3 bases at V and 7 bases at J, with 14 bases between the two ends. The CDR3 consists of 14 residues. The germline gives CDR1 SGHNT, CDR2 YYREEE (reference sequence). CDR3 DNA sequence: TGTGCCAGCAGCTCAGGGGCGGGGGAGAACATTCAGTACTTC. As protein: CASSSGAGENIQYF.